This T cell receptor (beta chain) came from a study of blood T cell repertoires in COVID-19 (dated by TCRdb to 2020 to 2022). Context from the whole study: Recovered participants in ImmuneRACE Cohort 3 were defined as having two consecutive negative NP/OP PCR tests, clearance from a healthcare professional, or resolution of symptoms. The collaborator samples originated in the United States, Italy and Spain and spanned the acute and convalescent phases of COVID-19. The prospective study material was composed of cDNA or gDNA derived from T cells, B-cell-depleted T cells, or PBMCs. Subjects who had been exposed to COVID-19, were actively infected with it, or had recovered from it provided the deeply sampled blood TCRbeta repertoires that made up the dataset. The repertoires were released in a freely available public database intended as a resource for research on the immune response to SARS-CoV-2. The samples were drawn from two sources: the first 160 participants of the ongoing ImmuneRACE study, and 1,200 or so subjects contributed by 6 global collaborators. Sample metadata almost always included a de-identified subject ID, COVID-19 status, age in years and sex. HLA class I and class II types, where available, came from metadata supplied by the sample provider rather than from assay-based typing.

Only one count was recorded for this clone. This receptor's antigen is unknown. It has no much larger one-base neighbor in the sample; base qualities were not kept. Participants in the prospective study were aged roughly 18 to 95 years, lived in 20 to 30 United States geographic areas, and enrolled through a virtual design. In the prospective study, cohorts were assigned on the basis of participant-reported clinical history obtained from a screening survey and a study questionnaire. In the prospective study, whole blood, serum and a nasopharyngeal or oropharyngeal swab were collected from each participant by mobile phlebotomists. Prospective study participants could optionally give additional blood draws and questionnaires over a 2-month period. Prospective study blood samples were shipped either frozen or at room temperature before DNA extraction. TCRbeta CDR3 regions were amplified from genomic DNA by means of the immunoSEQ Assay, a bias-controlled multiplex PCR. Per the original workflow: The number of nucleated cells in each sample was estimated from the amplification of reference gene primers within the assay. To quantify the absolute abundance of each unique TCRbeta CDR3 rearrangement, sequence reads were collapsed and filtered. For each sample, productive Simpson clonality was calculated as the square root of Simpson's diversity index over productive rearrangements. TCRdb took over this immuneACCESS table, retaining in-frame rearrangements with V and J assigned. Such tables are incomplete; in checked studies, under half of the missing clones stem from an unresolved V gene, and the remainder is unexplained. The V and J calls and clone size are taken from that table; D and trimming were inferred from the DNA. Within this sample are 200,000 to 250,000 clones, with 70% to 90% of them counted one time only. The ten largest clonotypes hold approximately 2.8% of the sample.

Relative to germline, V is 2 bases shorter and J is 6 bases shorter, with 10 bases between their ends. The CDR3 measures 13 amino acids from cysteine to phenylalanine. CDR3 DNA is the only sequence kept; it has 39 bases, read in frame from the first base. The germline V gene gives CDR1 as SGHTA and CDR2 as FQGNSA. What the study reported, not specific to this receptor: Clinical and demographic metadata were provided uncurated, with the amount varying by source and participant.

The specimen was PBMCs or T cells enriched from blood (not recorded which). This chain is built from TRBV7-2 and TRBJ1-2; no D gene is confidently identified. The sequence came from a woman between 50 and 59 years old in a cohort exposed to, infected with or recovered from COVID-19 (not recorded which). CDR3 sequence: CASSLLPTDGYTF. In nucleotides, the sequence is TGTGCCAGCAGCTTATTACCCACGGATGGCTACACCTTC.